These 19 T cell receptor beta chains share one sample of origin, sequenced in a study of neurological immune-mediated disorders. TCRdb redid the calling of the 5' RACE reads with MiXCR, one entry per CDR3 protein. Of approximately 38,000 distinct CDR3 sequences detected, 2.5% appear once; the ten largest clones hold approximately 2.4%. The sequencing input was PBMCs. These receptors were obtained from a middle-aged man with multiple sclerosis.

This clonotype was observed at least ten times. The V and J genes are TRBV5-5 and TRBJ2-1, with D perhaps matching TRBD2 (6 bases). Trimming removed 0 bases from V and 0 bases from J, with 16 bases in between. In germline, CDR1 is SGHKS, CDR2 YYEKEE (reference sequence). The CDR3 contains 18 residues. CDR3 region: CASSLGGPGGVSYNEQFF. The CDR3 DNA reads TGTGCCAGCAGCTTGGGAGGACCCGGAGGGGTCTCCTACAATGAGCAGTTCTTC.

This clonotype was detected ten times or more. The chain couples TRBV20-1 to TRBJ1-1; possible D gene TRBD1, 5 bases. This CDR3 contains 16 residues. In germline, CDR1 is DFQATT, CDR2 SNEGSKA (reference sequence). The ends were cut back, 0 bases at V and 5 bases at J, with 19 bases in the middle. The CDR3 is CSARDLGGRKRTEAFF. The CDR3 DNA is TGCAGTGCTAGAGATCTCGGGGGTAGGAAGAGGACTGAAGCTTTCTTT.

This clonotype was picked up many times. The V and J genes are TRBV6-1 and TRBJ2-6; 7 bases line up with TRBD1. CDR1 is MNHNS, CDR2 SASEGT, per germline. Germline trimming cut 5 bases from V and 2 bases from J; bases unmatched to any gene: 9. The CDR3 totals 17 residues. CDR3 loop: CASSIRTGMAGANVLTF. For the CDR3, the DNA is TGTGCCAGCAGTATACGGACAGGCATGGCTGGGGCCAACGTCCTGACTTTC.

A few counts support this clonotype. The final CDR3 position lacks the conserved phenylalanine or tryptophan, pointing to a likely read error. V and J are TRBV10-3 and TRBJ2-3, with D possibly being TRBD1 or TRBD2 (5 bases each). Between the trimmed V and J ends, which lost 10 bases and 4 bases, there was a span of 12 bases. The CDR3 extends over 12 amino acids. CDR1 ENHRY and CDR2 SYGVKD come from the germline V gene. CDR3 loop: CASNGASDTQYN. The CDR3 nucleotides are TGTGCCAGTAACGGGGCTTCAGATACGCAGTATAAT.

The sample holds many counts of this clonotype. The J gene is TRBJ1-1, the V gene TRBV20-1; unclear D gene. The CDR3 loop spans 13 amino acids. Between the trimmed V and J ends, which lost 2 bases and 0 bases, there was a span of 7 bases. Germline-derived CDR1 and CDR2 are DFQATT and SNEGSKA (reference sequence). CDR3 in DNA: TGCAGTGCTAGATCGGGGATGAACACTGAAGCTTTCTTT. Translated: CSARSGMNTEAFF.

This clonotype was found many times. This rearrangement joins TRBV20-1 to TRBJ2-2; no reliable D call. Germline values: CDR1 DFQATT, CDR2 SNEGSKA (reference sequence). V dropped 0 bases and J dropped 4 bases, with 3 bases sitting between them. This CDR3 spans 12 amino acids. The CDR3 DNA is TGCAGTGCTAGAGAGGGCACCGGGGAGCTGTTTTTT. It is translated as CSAREGTGELFF.

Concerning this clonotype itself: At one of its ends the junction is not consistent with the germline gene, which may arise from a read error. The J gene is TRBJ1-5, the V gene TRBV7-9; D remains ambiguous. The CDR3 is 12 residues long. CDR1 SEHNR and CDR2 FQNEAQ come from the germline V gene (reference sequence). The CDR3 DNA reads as TGTGCCAGCAGCCTCATGGATCAGCCCCAGAATTTT. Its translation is CASSLMDQPQNF.

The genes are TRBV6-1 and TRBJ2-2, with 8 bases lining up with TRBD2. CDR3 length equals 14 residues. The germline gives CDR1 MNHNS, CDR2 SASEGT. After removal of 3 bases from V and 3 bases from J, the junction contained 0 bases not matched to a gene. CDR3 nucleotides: TGTGCCAGCAGTGAGCGGGGGGACACCGGGGAGCTGTTTTTT. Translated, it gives CASSERGDTGELFF.

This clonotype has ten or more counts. This CDR3 is CASSVVGQGMGHNEQFF. The CDR3 DNA follows: TGTGCCAGCAGCGTAGTGGGACAGGGGATGGGCCACAATGAGCAGTTCTTC. This chain joins TRBV9 and TRBJ2-1, with 10 bases fitting TRBD1. With V trimmed by 0 bases and J by 5 bases, 8 bases remained unmatched. The CDR3 is made up of 17 amino acids. Looked up from germline, CDR1 is SGDLS and CDR2 is YYNGEE. The entire variable domain, with the rest obtained from reference TRBV9 and TRBJ2-1, is as follows: DSGVTQTPKHLITATGQRVTLRCSPRSGDLSVYWYQQSLDQGLQFLIQYYNGEERAKGNILERFSAQQFPDLHSELNLSSLELGDSALYFCASSVVGQGMGHNEQFFGPGTRLTVL.

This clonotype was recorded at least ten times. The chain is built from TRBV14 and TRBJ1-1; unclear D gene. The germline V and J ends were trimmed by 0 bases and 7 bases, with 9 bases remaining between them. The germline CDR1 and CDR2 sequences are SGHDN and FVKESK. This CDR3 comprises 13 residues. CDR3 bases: TGTGCCAGCAGCCAAGACTTGGCAGATGAAGCTTTCTTT. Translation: CASSQDLADEAFF.

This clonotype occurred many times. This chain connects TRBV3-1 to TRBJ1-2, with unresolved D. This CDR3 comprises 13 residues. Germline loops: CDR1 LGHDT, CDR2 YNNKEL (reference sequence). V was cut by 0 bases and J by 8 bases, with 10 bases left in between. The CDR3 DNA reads TGTGCCAGCAGCCAAGAGCCAGCCACGGGCTACACCTTC. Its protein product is CASSQEPATGYTF.

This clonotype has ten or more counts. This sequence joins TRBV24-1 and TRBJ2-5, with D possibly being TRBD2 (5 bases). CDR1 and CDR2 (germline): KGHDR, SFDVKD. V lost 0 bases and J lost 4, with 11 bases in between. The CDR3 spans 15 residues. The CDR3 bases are TGTGCCACCAGTGATTTGCCCGGACGGGGAGAGACCCAGTACTTC. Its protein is CATSDLPGRGETQYF.

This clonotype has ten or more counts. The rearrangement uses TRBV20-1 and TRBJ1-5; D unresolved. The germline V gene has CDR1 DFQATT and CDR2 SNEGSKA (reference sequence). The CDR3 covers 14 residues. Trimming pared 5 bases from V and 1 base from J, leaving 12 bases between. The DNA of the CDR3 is TGCAGTGCTTGGCCGGGCGAGAGCAATCAGCCCCAGCATTTT. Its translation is CSAWPGESNQPQHF.

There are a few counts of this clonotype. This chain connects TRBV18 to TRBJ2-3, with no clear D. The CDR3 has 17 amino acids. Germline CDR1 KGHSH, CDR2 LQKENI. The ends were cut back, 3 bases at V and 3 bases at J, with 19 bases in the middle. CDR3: CASSPNRPTEKTDTQYF. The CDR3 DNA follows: TGTGCCAGCTCACCCAATCGACCCACAGAAAAGACAGATACGCAGTATTTT.

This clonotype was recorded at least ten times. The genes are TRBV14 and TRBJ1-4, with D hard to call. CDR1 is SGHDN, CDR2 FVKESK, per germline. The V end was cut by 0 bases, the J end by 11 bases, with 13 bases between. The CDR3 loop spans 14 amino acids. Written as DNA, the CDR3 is TGTGCCAGCAGCCAAGATCAGCCGTCGGGGAAACTGTTTTTT. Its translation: CASSQDQPSGKLFF.

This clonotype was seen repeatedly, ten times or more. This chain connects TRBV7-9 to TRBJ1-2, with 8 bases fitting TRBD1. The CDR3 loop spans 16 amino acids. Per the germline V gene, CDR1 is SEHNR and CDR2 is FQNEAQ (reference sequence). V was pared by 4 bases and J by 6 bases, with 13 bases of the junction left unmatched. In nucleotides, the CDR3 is TGTGCCAGCAGCTGGGGGAACGGACAGGGAAGGAATGGCTACACCTTC. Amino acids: CASSWGNGQGRNGYTF.

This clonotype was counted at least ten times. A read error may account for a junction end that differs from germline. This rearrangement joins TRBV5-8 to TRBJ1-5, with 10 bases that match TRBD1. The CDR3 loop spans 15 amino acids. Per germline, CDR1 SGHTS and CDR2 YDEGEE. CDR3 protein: CASSPGTGVNQPQNF. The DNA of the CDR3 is TGTGCCAGCAGCCCCGGGACAGGGGTCAATCAGCCCCAGAATTTT.

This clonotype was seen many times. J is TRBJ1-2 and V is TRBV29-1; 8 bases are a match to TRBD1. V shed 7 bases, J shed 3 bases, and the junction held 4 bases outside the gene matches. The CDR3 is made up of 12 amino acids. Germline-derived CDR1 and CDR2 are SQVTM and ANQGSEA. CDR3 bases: TGCAGCGCCGCGGACAGGGACTATGGCTACACCTTC. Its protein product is CSAADRDYGYTF.

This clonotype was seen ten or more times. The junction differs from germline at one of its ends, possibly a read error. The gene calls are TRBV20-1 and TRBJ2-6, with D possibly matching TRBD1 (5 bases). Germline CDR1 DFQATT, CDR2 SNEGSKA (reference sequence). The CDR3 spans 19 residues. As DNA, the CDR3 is TGTAGTGCTAGTGTTTATGTTACAGGACCCTACTCTGGGGCCAACGTCCTGACTTTC. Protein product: CSASVYVTGPYSGANVLTF.